This TCR beta chain was sequenced in a study of regulatory T cells in long-lasting Graves disease. Through Arm-PCR of CDR3 regions and iRepertoire HTBI primers, TCR beta libraries were built. How the authors handled the data: Identification yielded approximately 60 TRBV and around 15 TRBJ segments across samples. TCRdb fed the multiplex PCR reads into MiXCR, producing one record per CDR3 protein. Clone size and V and J calls follow TCRdb, not the original study. The data hold 440,000 or so distinct CDR3 sequences, with just under 15% observed a single time. This sample's time point: newly diagnosed GD, antithyroid drugs for less than 3 months. The TCR library was made from RNA that had been extracted from PBMCs in TRIzol. Tubes containing EDTA received approximately 8.7 milliliters of drawn peripheral blood. These data also formed part of another study, on T cells in Graves' hyperthyroidism and ophthalmopathy. Per that paper: Hyperthyroidism was newly diagnosed in patients aged 18 to 65 (duration under 2 months).

The input for sequencing was peripheral blood mononuclear cells (PBMCs), taken at new diagnosis, from a patient treated with antithyroid drugs. The source is a woman under 40 with Graves disease.

CDR3 in DNA: TGCAGTGCTAGGGGTCTGGGGGCGCGGGGTGAGCAGTTCTTC. It yields the protein CSARGLGARGEQFF. This rearrangement joins TRBV20-1 to TRBJ2-1; either TRBD1 or TRBD2 may fit D (6 bases each). V shed 3 bases and J shed 9 bases, with 18 bases lying between them. The CDR3 sequence is 14 residues long. The V gene's germline CDR1 is DFQATT and CDR2 SNEGSKA (reference sequence).